Sequencing of this T cell receptor beta chain was carried out in a study of cytomegalovirus exposure and HLA in healthy donors. As concerns this clone: As yet, its antigen is unknown.

Clones were sequenced by immunoSEQ multiplex PCR, and TCRdb holds only the in-frame ones, with some missing. The sample has 110,000 to 150,000 clones, 94% seen once. Study-wide results and limits: The study designated some 180 TCR beta chains cytomegalovirus-associated. Through in vitro validation, three CMV-associated chains were shown to be specific for CMV antigens. A subsequent analysis found that TCR clusters from the first cohort also tended to co-occur in the 90 to 150 validation repertoires, with less than 95% of cluster scores above 0.

The CDR3 loop spans 15 amino acids. Between the trimmed V and J ends, which lost 6 bases and 2 bases, there was a span of 14 bases. Germline V gene data show CDR1 as SNHLY and CDR2 as FYNNEI. The rearrangement joins TRBV2 to TRBJ2-1; a possible D gene is TRBD2 (6 bases). The receptor comes from a man younger than 35 in good health and CMV-seropositive. The sample was PBMCs. CDR3 coding DNA: TGTGCCAGCAGGGAAAGGCGGGATCCCTACAATGAGCAGTTCTTC. It translates to CASRERRDPYNEQFF.